One sample yielded the 6 T cell receptor beta chains listed below, sequenced in a study of human T cells and chemical hapten exposure (dated by TCRdb to the early 2020s). The receptor library was made with RACE. Instrument on record: NextSeq 500. TCRdb took the public reads, trimmed them with fastp at Q25, ran MiXCR for clone calling and kept in-frame beta chains. Each entry is one CDR3 protein sequence, shown with its most common DNA and genes. This sample lists 45,000 or so distinct CDR3 sequences; about 4.8% were detected once. The ten largest clonotypes hold around 5.8% of the sample. The meaning of the sample's time point label: healthy volunteer bleed at 2 weeks. Total RNA was extracted from unfractionated whole blood that had been collected in Tempus Blood RNA tubes. Source material: whole blood. Receptors originate from a human donor in good health. Some clones in this sample may be carry-over from other donors' samples.

In its sample, this clonotype was seen many times. V gene TRBV20-1 combines with J gene TRBJ2-2; 12 bases match TRBD2. Germline assignment: CDR1 DFQATT and CDR2 SNEGSKA (reference sequence). J gave up 11 bases and V 4 bases, and 5 bases lay outside the gene matches. The CDR3 is 13 amino acids. CDR3 residues: CSATSGRARELFF. The CDR3 coding sequence is TGCAGTGCTACTAGCGGGAGGGCGAGAGAGCTGTTTTTT.

This chain connects TRBV29-1 to TRBJ2-3, with 11 bases lining up with TRBD2. This CDR3 region has 15 residues. V shed 4 bases and J 2 bases; nucleotides not matched to a gene: 5. Germline lookup yields CDR1 SQVTM and CDR2 ANQGSEA. CDR3 region: CSVVPLAGVTDTQYF. CDR3 nucleotides: TGCAGCGTTGTTCCACTAGCGGGAGTCACAGATACGCAGTATTTT.

V is TRBV19 and J is TRBJ1-5, with unresolved D. V lost 6 bases, J lost 6 bases, and 18 bases lay in between. This CDR3 comprises 15 residues. The germline V gene encodes CDR1 LNHDA and CDR2 SQIVND (reference sequence). The DNA for the CDR3 is TGTGCCAGTAGGCCCCAGGCAGGATTACGTCAGCCCCAGCATTTT. This gives the protein CASRPQAGLRQPQHF.

This clonotype has at least ten counts. The V call is TRBV28, the J call TRBJ2-7; D unclear. Germline V gene lookup returns CDR1 MDHEN and CDR2 SYDVKM. The CDR3 is made up of 12 amino acids. The V end was cut by 3 bases, the J end by 3 bases, with 6 bases between. For the CDR3, the DNA is TGTGCCAGCAGTTTGGGCAGCTACGAGCAGTACTTC. This translates into CASSLGSYEQYF.

This clonotype was found many times. The V and J genes are TRBV27 and TRBJ1-1; D gene ambiguous. V was shortened by 6 bases and J by 6 bases, with 14 bases between the two germline ends. This CDR3 comprises 13 residues. The germline gives CDR1 MNHEY, CDR2 SMNVEV (reference sequence). The CDR3 DNA reads as TGTGCCAGCAGGGCCGGGCCGGGCTCTGAAGCTTTCTTT. Protein product: CASRAGPGSEAFF.

This clonotype has at least ten counts. V is TRBV11-2 and J is TRBJ1-5; no clear D gene. This CDR3 has 13 residues. The V end lost 6 bases, the J end lost 2 bases, and 8 bases lay between the germline ends. Germline V gene sequence: CDR1 SGHAT, CDR2 FQNNGV. The CDR3 here is CASRAGGNQPQHF. The CDR3, as DNA: TGTGCCAGCAGAGCAGGCGGCAATCAGCCCCAGCATTTT.